These 28 T cell receptor beta chains were sequenced from one sample in a study of T-cell reconstitution after alpha-beta-depleted transplantation in children (dated by TCRdb to about 2016). The method behind the library was PCR. Instrument used: Illumina HiSeq 2500. TCR library preparation used molecular barcoding, with unique molecular identifiers applied to normalize quantification of the TCRbeta repertoire. The raw public data were reprocessed by TCRdb itself: fastp quality trimming at Q25, MiXCR clonotype calling, in-frame beta chains only. When rows share a CDR3 protein, they turn into one entry using the most common DNA and genes. A total of some 830,000 distinct CDR3 sequences appear in this sample, approximately 15% of them only once. The ten most abundant clones make up around 5% of the sample. The meaning of the sample's treatment or condition label: allogeneic hematopoietic cell transplantation with graft depleted of TCRalphabeta T cells and CD19 B cells.

The source material was PBMCs, mostly from graft donor cells, sampled 360 days after TCRalphabeta/CD19-depleted stem cell transplant. These TCRs come from a male patient between 10 and 17 years old who had a stem cell transplant for acute lymphoblastic leukemia, so the T cells may come from the graft donor.

The chain joins TRBV12-3 or TRBV12-4 to TRBJ2-1; 8 bases are shared with TRBD1. V was pared by 3 bases and J by 13 bases, with 8 bases of the junction left unmatched. The CDR3 totals 13 residues. The CDR3 reads CASSFKGQGAQFF. The CDR3 DNA reads TGTGCCAGCAGTTTTAAGGGGCAGGGGGCCCAGTTCTTC.

This clonotype appeared many times. The V and J genes are TRBV24-1 and TRBJ1-5; D not certain. Germline V gene sequence: CDR1 KGHDR, CDR2 SFDVKD. Deletions cut 0 bases from V and 6 bases from J, with 8 bases between. This CDR3 region has 14 residues. CDR3 sequence: CATSDLGSVQPQHF. As DNA, the CDR3 is TGTGCCACCAGTGATTTGGGATCGGTTCAGCCCCAGCATTTT.

This clonotype was seen a handful of times. The chain employs TRBV7-2 and TRBJ2-3; D is possibly TRBD2 (6 bases). V was shortened by 5 bases and J by 6 bases, with 18 bases between the two germline ends. The germline V gene encodes CDR1 SGHTA and CDR2 FQGNSA. CDR3 size: 15 residues. This CDR3 reads CASSLGGRLPDTQYF. CDR3 coding DNA: TGTGCCAGCAGCCTCGGGGGACGCCTACCGGATACGCAGTATTTT.

This clonotype was seen a handful of times. The chain couples TRBV4-1 to TRBJ2-5, with 10 nucleotides matching TRBD2. The V segment lost 6 bases and the J segment 5 bases; nucleotides outside the gene matches: 6. CDR1 and CDR2 (germline): MGHRA, YSYEKL. The CDR3 is 14 amino acids. This chain's CDR3 is CASSAAGGWETQYF. The CDR3 bases are TGCGCCAGCAGTGCAGCGGGAGGGTGGGAGACCCAGTACTTC.

This clonotype was picked up a small number of times. The chain carries TRBV6-5 and TRBJ2-1; 9 bases agree with TRBD1. Per germline, CDR1 MNHEY and CDR2 SVGAGI. Trimming took 2 bases from V and 2 from J; bases not matched to a gene: 10. The CDR3 runs 18 residues. The CDR3 nucleotides are TGTGCCAGCAGTTACATCCCTCCGGGACAGGGCGCCTACAATGAGCAGTTCTTC. It codes for CASSYIPPGQGAYNEQFF.

The rearrangement links TRBV11-1 to TRBJ2-1, with D tentatively TRBD1 (7 bases). V was cut by 4 bases and J by 5 bases, with 30 bases left in between. In germline, CDR1 is SGHAT, CDR2 FQDESV (reference sequence). CDR3 size: 20 residues. In DNA form, the CDR3 reads TGTGCCAGCAGCTCCGTTCGACAGGGTTTAGCGGAGCCACCAAACAATGAGCAGTTCTTC. Its translation: CASSSVRQGLAEPPNNEQFF. The entire variable domain, with the rest obtained from reference TRBV11-1 and TRBJ2-1, is as follows: EAEVAQSPRYKITEKSQAVAFWCDPISGHATLYWYRQILGQGPELLVQFQDESVVDDSQLPKDRFSAERLKGVDSTLKIQPAELGDSAMYLCASSSVRQGLAEPPNNEQFFGPGTRLTVL.

This clonotype was counted only a few times. V gene TRBV18 combines with J gene TRBJ2-1; 10 bases are a match to TRBD2. The CDR3 length is 16 residues. Losses at the gene ends were 6 bases for V and 6 bases for J; bases not matched to a gene: 11. Germline values: CDR1 KGHSH, CDR2 LQKENI. The CDR3 nucleotides read TGTGCCAGCTCGGAGCGGGAGGGCCAGCTGGTCAATGAGCAGTTCTTC. Protein product: CASSEREGQLVNEQFF.

At least ten counts were recorded for this clonotype. V is TRBV24-1 and J is TRBJ2-7; tentative D call: TRBD2 (6 bases). This CDR3 is 14 amino acids long. Germline V lookup: CDR1 KGHDR, CDR2 SFDVKD. V was clipped by 3 bases and J by 3 bases, with 11 bases between them. The CDR3 spells CATSDTRRGYEQYF. DNA of the CDR3: TGTGCCACCAGTGATACCCGGAGGGGCTACGAGCAGTACTTC.

The table lists this clonotype with a few counts. The rearrangement links TRBV20-1 to TRBJ1-4, with no clear D. Trimming stripped 0 bases from V and 4 bases from J, with 27 bases between. CDR1 and CDR2 (germline): DFQATT, SNEGSKA (reference sequence). The CDR3 totals 20 residues. CDR3 in amino acids: CSAREALWGSSGAINEKLFF. The CDR3 region has the DNA TGCAGTGCTAGAGAGGCCCTCTGGGGTTCAAGCGGCGCTATTAATGAAAAACTGTTTTTT.

This clonotype turned up a few times. CDR3: CASSLHPGSFDQPQHF. CDR3 coding DNA: TGCGCCAGCAGCCTCCACCCGGGGAGTTTCGATCAGCCCCAGCATTTT. The chain uses TRBV5-1 and TRBJ1-5; no firm D call. The CDR3 loop spans 16 amino acids. The V end was cut by 4 bases, the J end by 5 bases, with 19 bases between. Germline V gene lookup returns CDR1 SGHRS and CDR2 YFSETQ.

J is TRBJ1-1 and V is TRBV29-1, with D possibly matching TRBD1 (5 bases). Trimming pared 7 bases from V and 4 bases from J, leaving 16 bases between. CDR1 and CDR2 (germline): SQVTM, ANQGSEA. The CDR3 is 13 residues long. The CDR3 sequence is CSALRGWGTEAFF. The DNA for the CDR3 is TGCAGCGCTCTGAGGGGATGGGGCACTGAAGCTTTCTTT.

This clonotype was counted between two and nine times. The chain employs TRBV5-1 and TRBJ2-1, with 9 bases lining up with TRBD1. The germline CDR1 and CDR2 sequences are SGHRS and YFSETQ. V dropped 2 bases and J dropped 5; count of bases not matched to a gene: 5. The CDR3 covers 15 residues. DNA of the CDR3: TGCGCCAGCAGCTTTAGGGGACAGGGTAACAATGAGCAGTTCTTC. This sequence encodes CASSFRGQGNNEQFF.

This clonotype was recorded a few times. This rearrangement joins TRBV5-1 to TRBJ2-1; 14 bases fit TRBD2. J lost 0 bases, V lost 5 bases, and 13 bases had no gene match. Germline CDR1 is SGHRS and CDR2 is YFSETQ. The CDR3 runs 20 residues. The CDR3 nucleotides are TGCGCCAGCAGTTCCCAGACTAGCGGGAGGGCCAAGAGCTCCTACAATGAGCAGTTCTTC. It is translated as CASSSQTSGRAKSSYNEQFF.

The chain recombines TRBV5-4 with TRBJ2-3, with 7 bases identical to TRBD2. V lost 2 bases, J lost 2 bases, and 2 bases stayed unmatched. The V gene's germline CDR1 is SGHNT and CDR2 YYREEE (reference sequence). This CDR3 is built from 14 residues. Here the CDR3 DNA reads TGTGCCAGCAGCTTAGGGACTATCACAGATACGCAGTATTTT. Encoded protein: CASSLGTITDTQYF.

This clonotype has a handful of counts. This CDR3 reads CASSEGRTSGSDEQFF. CDR3 sequence (DNA): TGTGCCAGCAGTGAAGGGCGGACTAGCGGGAGTGATGAGCAGTTCTTC. The rearrangement links TRBV2 to TRBJ2-1, with 13 bases that match TRBD2. V lost 1 base, J lost 8 bases, and 5 bases stayed unmatched. CDR1 and CDR2 (germline): SNHLY, FYNNEI. CDR3 length: 16 residues.

This clonotype was seen only a few times. The V call is TRBV4-1, the J call TRBJ2-3; D ambiguous. Trimming left V 0 bases short and J 6 bases short, with 10 bases between. In germline, CDR1 is MGHRA, CDR2 YSYEKL. CDR3 length: 14 residues. This CDR3 reads CASSQDLRKDTQYF. In nucleotides, the CDR3 is TGCGCCAGCAGCCAAGATTTGAGGAAGGATACGCAGTATTTT.

Of note for this clonotype: The germline gene is not matched at one end of the junction; a read error may be the cause. The rearrangement links TRBV27 to TRBJ2-7; D is uncertain. This CDR3 contains 12 residues. Germline V gene data show CDR1 as MNHEY and CDR2 as SMNVEV (reference sequence). The CDR3 bases are TGTGCCAGCAGTCCCACGGCAGGTTGGTTTATTTTC. This sequence encodes CASSPTAGWFIF.

In nucleotides, the CDR3 is TGTGCCAGCAGCTTGGACGCCCGGGGCGGGGAGCTGTTTTTT. This translates into CASSLDARGGELFF. J is TRBJ2-2 and V is TRBV5-6; D may be TRBD2 (5 bases). The V end lost 0 bases, the J end lost 7 bases, and 10 bases lay between the germline ends. CDR1 is SGHDT and CDR2 is YYEEEE in the germline V gene. The CDR3 spans 14 residues.

This chain connects TRBV5-1 to TRBJ2-7; TRBD2 is a possible D gene (5 bases). CDR1 is SGHRS, CDR2 YFSETQ, per germline. The CDR3 length is 11 residues. V gave up 2 bases and J gave up 6 bases, with 6 bases separating them. For the CDR3, the DNA is TGCGCCAGCAGCTTCGGGATCGAGCAGTACTTC. It is translated as CASSFGIEQYF.

This clonotype was counted many times. The genes are TRBV25-1 and TRBJ1-1; D is undetermined. The V gene's germline CDR1 is MGHDK and CDR2 SYGVNS. The CDR3 length is 16 residues. The ends were cut back, 3 bases at V and 0 bases at J, with 14 bases in the middle. CDR3 DNA: TGTGCCAGCAGTGATGCATCAGGACCCATGAACACTGAAGCTTTCTTT. It specifies CASSDASGPMNTEAFF.

This clonotype was recorded a few times. The chain joins TRBV30 to TRBJ2-7, with 7 bases that match TRBD2. V gave up 3 bases and J gave up 5 bases; unmatched junction bases: 7. CDR3 length: 13 residues. CDR1 and CDR2 from the germline V gene are GTSNPN and SVGIG (reference sequence). The CDR3 bases are TGTGCCTGGAGGGGGGAGGGGAAACACGAGCAGTACTTC. This sequence encodes CAWRGEGKHEQYF.

This clonotype was seen more than once but under ten times. The chain couples TRBV7-3 to TRBJ2-1; 10 nucleotides align to TRBD2. CDR3 length: 15 residues. The J segment lost 8 bases and the V segment lost 2 bases, leaving 6 bases of the junction unmatched. Per germline, CDR1 SGHTA and CDR2 FQGTGA. The CDR3 is CASSLASGRGDEQFF. CDR3 nucleotides: TGTGCCAGCAGCTTAGCGAGCGGGAGGGGTGATGAGCAGTTCTTC.

This chain links TRBV11-1 with TRBJ2-3; 8 positions match TRBD2. This CDR3 contains 18 residues. J lost 0 bases, V lost 1 base, and 9 bases had no gene match. Germline-derived CDR1 and CDR2 are SGHAT and FQDESV (reference sequence). The CDR3 region has the DNA TGTGCCAGCAGCTTAGGACCGTGGAGCGGGAGAAGCACAGATACGCAGTATTTT. Translating gives CASSLGPWSGRSTDTQYF.

The rearrangement joins TRBV27 to TRBJ2-2; tentatively, D is TRBD1 (6 bases). Germline values: CDR1 MNHEY, CDR2 SMNVEV (reference sequence). Trimming shortened V by 4 bases and J by 6 bases, and 15 bases separated the two germline ends. The CDR3 spans 15 residues. The CDR3: CASSSPTRGPGELFF. The CDR3 DNA follows: TGTGCCAGCAGTTCCCCGACCAGGGGTCCCGGGGAGCTGTTTTTT.

This clonotype was recorded many times. The chain employs TRBV12-3 or TRBV12-4 and TRBJ1-1, with a tentative D call TRBD1 (6 bases). Trimming took off 6 bases at V and 4 bases at J, with 15 bases between the two ends. The CDR3 runs 14 residues. Here the CDR3 reads CASSRQAGVTEAFF. The CDR3 nucleotides read TGTGCCAGCAGCCGACAGGCGGGGGTCACTGAAGCTTTCTTT.

This clonotype was counted only a few times. This chain uses TRBV10-2 with TRBJ2-2; 9 bases are a match to TRBD2. CDR3 size: 15 residues. From germline, CDR1 is WSHSY and CDR2 SAAADI. V lost 6 bases and J lost 6; bases outside the gene matches: 8. The DNA of the CDR3 is TGCGCCAGCAGGGGTTTAGCGGGAGAACCCGGGGAGCTGTTTTTT. Its translation: CASRGLAGEPGELFF.

The chain has TRBV27 and TRBJ2-2; the match to TRBD2 covers 8 bases. With V trimmed by 5 bases and J by 9 bases, 5 bases remained unmatched. The CDR3 has 13 residues. Germline assignment: CDR1 MNHEY and CDR2 SMNVEV (reference sequence). CDR3 loop: CASSPVAGRELFF. CDR3 in DNA: TGTGCCAGCAGTCCCGTAGCGGGGAGGGAGCTGTTTTTT.

This clonotype came up a few times. V gene TRBV18 combines with J gene TRBJ2-7, with 8 bases that match TRBD2. The germline V gene has CDR1 KGHSH and CDR2 LQKENI. V gave up 6 bases and J gave up 0 bases; unmatched junction bases: 10. This CDR3 region has 16 residues. The CDR3 DNA follows: TGTGCCAGCTCTCGCCCTTACAGCGGGAGCTCCTACGAGCAGTACTTC. This translates into CASSRPYSGSSYEQYF.